This TCR beta chain was recovered during a study of T cell responses to AZD1222 COVID-19 vaccine. Method: immunoSEQ multiplex PCR; TCRdb's copy keeps in-frame clones and lacks some. The repertoire includes about 82,000 clones, roughly 80% of them detected once, and about 1.3% sits in the top ten. Trimming pared 5 bases from V and 2 bases from J, leaving 13 bases between. CDR1 SGHTA and CDR2 FQGNSA come from the germline V gene. The CDR3 is 14 amino acids. The chain couples TRBV7-2 to TRBJ2-7; no firm D call. The TCR was taken from an adult who received the AZD1222 COVID-19 vaccine. The specimen comprised peripheral blood, sampled 28 days after the second AZD1222 dose. The CDR3 bases are TGTGCCAGCAGCCCCGGACGGGCAACCTACGAGCAGTACTTC. Protein: CASSPGRATYEQYF. Full variable domain (remainder filled in from reference TRBV7-2 and TRBJ2-7): GAGVSQSPSNKVTEKGKDVELRCDPISGHTALYWYRQSLGQGLEFLIYFQGNSAPDKSGLPSDRFSAERTGGSVSTLTIQRTQQEDSAVYLCASSPGRATYEQYFGPGTRLTVT.